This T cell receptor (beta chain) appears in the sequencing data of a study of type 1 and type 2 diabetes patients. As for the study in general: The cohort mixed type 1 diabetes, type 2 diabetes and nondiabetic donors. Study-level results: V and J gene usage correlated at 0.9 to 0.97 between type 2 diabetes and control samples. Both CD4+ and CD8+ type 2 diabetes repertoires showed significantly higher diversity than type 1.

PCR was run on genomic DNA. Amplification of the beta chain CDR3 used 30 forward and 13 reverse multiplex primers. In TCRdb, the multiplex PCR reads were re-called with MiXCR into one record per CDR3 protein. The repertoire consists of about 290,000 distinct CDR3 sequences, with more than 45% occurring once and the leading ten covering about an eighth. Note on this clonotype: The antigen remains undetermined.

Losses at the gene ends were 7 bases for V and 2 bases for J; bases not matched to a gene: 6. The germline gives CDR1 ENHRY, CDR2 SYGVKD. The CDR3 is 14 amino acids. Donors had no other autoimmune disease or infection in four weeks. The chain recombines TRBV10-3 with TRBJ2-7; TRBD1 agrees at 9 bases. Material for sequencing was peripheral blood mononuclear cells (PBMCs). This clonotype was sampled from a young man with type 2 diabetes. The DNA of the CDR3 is TGTGCCATCAAGAGACAGGGGGGCACCTACGAGCAGTACTTC. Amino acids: CAIKRQGGTYEQYF.